This entry features one TCR beta chain sequence. Antigen specificity is unknown. These data come from a study of T cell repertoires in cytomegalovirus infection. Overall study: Matching HLA type and CMV infection were both indicated by public TCR beta signatures.

Points from the study as a whole: Predominance within the ex vivo response was attributable to HLA-C-restricted CMV-specific TCR beta clonotypes. Summed frequency of public TCR beta families distinguished CMV carriers with the relevant HLA.

TCRdb ran MiXCR on the reads and lists one entry per CDR3 protein. The sample holds roughly 630,000 distinct CDR3 sequences, 20% to 30% seen once. V was cut by 2 bases and J by 0 bases, with 16 bases left in between. This CDR3 is built from 17 residues. Germline V gives CDR1 ENHRY, CDR2 SYGVKD. This TCR was recovered from a human donor in good health (CMV status not recorded). Some clones in this sample may be carry-over from other donors' samples. Sequenced sample: CD8+ T cells from PBMCs. V gene TRBV10-3 combines with J gene TRBJ1-1, with D uncertain. The DNA for the CDR3 is TGTGCCATCAGTGAGGTGGGTAGTGGGAGCATGAACACTGAAGCTTTCTTT. Its protein is CAISEVGSGSMNTEAFF.